This paragraph reports one T cell receptor beta chain. Its matching antigen is unknown. V shed 3 bases and J 4 bases; nucleotides not matched to a gene: 5. CDR1 is GTSNPN, CDR2 SVGIG, per germline (reference sequence). The CDR3 loop spans 13 amino acids. The data stem from a study of cytomegalovirus exposure and HLA in healthy donors. The wider study: It was reported in a later analysis that the 120 or so validation repertoires used the same platform as the 550 to 800 first-cohort repertoires.

Findings and limits, study-wide: Cytomegalovirus association was assigned to about 150 TCR beta chains. Researchers reported that three CMV-associated chains were confirmed in vitro as CMV antigen-specific. Among TCR sequences, most were rare, though some public TCRs appeared in many donors.

Sequenced by immunoSEQ multiplex PCR; TCRdb stores in-frame clones only, minus some. The sample holds about 130,000 clones, roughly 89% seen once. The sequenced sample consisted of PBMCs. The TCR comes from a woman in her late teens or twenties in good health and CMV-seronegative. The J gene is TRBJ1-2, the V gene TRBV30, with 7 bases identical to TRBD1. In DNA, the CDR3 is TGTGCCTGGAGACCGACAGGGCTCTATGGCTACACCTTC. Encoded protein: CAWRPTGLYGYTF.